This T cell receptor beta chain came from a study of Tregs in tolerant kidney transplant recipients. The data were produced by immunoSEQ multiplex PCR, yet TCRdb's version contains in-frame clones alone and is incomplete. The profile shows under 80,000 clones, 75% to 90% of them singletons. On this clone itself: In the same sample, other DNA sequences code for this CDR3.

There are 11 residues in the CDR3. The V end was cut by 0 bases, the J end by 7 bases, with 0 bases between. CDR1 SGHVS and CDR2 FNYEAQ come from the germline V gene. The chain combines TRBV7-6 with TRBJ2-2; D not certain. The sequencing here drew on Tregs from blood, taken before the transplant. The TCR comes from a human donor who received a combined kidney and bone marrow transplant. CDR3 region: CASSLAGELFF. The CDR3 DNA is TGTGCCAGCAGCTTAGCCGGGGAGCTGTTTTTT.